Included here is one T cell receptor beta chain sequence, with context. Time point here: patch test 3, about 24 weeks after DPC sensitization. Described treatment: therapeutic diphenylcyclopropenone sensitization with weekly scalp DPC. This specimen belongs to a study of human T cells and chemical hapten exposure. On the study more broadly: Sensitization employed 2% DPC on about 2 cm by about 2 cm of upper inner arm skin. Slight differences in pooled library volume were the main source of varying TCR yields across samples.

TCRdb re-analysed the RACE reads in MiXCR, keeping a single row per CDR3 protein. The table shows 90,000 to 140,000 distinct CDR3 sequences, with roughly a third occurring only once. The CDR3 is made up of 18 amino acids. Germline V gene lookup returns CDR1 MNHEY and CDR2 SMNVEV (reference sequence). After removal of 3 bases from V and 2 bases from J, the junction contained 12 bases not matched to a gene. The sequence came from a man aged 40-55 years with alopecia areata. Some clones in this sample may be carry-over from other donors' samples. This chain uses TRBV27 with TRBJ2-3, with 9 bases aligning to TRBD2. Sample: whole blood, taken in connection with sensitization to the hapten diphenylcyclopropenone (DPC). The CDR3 loop is CASSFDGAAGGPTDTQYF. The DNA for the CDR3 is TGTGCCAGCAGTTTTGACGGGGCGGCGGGAGGGCCCACAGATACGCAGTATTTT.